This T cell receptor (beta chain) emerged from a study of T cells after yellow fever vaccination. Study results and limitations: One caveat is that FACS-sorted repertoires could contain abundant clonotypes contaminating from the bulk population. A large majority of primary-vaccination clones showed up again after the booster (about 97% CD4, 88% CD8).

This clonotype was seen many times. Its antigen is not identified. As TCR cDNA was made by 5'RACE template switching, a universal primer site and UMIs were added. TCRdb reprocessed the 5' RACE reads via MiXCR and lists one record per CDR3 protein. The profile covers about 320,000 distinct CDR3 sequences, with under 15% appearing a single time and around 3% taken by the ten largest. Germline lookup yields CDR1 SQVTM and CDR2 ANQGSEA. V was shortened by 7 bases and J by 6 bases, with 19 bases between the two germline ends. The CDR3 spans 14 residues. The sequencing here drew on CD4+ T cells sorted from PBMCs, taken 15 days after the yellow fever booster vaccination. The receptor was isolated from a man between 18 and 35 years old who received the YFV17D yellow fever vaccine. This chain links TRBV29-1 with TRBJ2-1; D possibly matches TRBD1 or TRBD2 (5 bases each). CDR3 loop: CSDRIQTGPNEQFF. The CDR3 DNA follows: TGCAGCGACCGGATACAGACGGGGCCCAATGAGCAGTTCTTC.